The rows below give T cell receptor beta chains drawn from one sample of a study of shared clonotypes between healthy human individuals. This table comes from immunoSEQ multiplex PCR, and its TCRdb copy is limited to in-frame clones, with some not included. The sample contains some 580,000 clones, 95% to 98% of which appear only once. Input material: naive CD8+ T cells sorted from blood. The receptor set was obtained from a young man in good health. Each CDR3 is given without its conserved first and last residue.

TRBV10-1	ASSESDNEQF
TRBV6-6	ASSSRTGRYEQY
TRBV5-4	ASSPDRASAGGELF
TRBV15	ATSRDTPAGSSTDTQY
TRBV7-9	ASRAPGQGARETQY
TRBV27	ASRRATEAF
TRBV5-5	ASSPRGLSPFYEQY
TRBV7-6	ASSSLNSGTEAF
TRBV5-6	ASSLAGANQPQH
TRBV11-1	ASSLQGAQDEQY
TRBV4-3	ASSQETMTGTYEQY
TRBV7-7	ASSLRSSGRGSADTQY
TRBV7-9	ASSSQANQPQH
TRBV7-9	ASSLDRNSGANVLT
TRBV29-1	SVHVSGGYEQY
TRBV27	ASSNSGGTDTQY
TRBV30	AWSRGLTGELF
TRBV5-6	ASSSLAEATDTQY
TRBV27	ASSLFSSGGITDTQY
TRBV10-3	ASDMKETQY
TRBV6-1	ASSVMTEFYGYT
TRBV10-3	AISESDREQY
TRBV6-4	ASSDSGLSTDTQY
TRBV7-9	ASSLGFYEQY
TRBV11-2	ASSLAGGEQY
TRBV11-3	ASSLANRGNEQF